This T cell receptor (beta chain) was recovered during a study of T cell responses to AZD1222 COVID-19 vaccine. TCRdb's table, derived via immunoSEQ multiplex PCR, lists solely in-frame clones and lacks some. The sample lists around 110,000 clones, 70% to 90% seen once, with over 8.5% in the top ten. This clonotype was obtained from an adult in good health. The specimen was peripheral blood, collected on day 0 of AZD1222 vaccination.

In DNA form, the CDR3 reads TGTGCCAGCAGTCCCCGGCAGGGTCCCTACGAGCAGTACTTC. Its translation is CASSPRQGPYEQYF. The V and J genes are TRBV25-1 and TRBJ2-7; maybe TRBD1 (5 bases). The ends were cut back, 5 bases at V and 2 bases at J, with 13 bases in the middle. The CDR3 contains 14 residues. The V gene's germline CDR1 is MGHDK and CDR2 SYGVNS.